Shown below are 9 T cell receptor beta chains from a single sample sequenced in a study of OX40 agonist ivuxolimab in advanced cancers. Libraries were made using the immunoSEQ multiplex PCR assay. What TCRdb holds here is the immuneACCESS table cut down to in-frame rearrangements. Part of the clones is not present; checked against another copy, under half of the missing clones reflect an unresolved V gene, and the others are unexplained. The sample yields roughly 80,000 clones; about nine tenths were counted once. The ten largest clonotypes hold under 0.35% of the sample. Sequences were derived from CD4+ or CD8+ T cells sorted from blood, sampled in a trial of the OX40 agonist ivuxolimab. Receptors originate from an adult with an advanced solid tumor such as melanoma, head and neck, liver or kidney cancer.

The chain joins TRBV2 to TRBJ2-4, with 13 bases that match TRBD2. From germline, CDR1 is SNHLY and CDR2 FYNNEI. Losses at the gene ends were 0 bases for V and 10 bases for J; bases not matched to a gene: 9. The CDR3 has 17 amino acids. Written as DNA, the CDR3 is TGTGCCAGCAGTGAAGCCCGACTAGCGGGGGGACTAGGAATTCAGTACTTC. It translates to CASSEARLAGGLGIQYF.

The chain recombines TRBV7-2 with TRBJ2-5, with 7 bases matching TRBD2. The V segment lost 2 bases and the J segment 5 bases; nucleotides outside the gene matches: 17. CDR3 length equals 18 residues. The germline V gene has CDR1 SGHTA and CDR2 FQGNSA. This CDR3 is CASSLKGRSGGSWETQYF. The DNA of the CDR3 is TGTGCCAGCAGCTTAAAGGGTCGATCCGGCGGGAGTTGGGAGACCCAGTACTTC.

CDR3 bases: TGTGCCAGCTCACAAAGCAGGGGAAAAGAGACCCAGTACTTC. It is translated as CASSQSRGKETQYF. The rearrangement links TRBV18 to TRBJ2-5; perhaps TRBD1 as D (6 bases). The V end was cut by 4 bases, the J end by 3 bases, with 12 bases between. Germline V gives CDR1 KGHSH, CDR2 LQKENI. The CDR3 loop spans 14 amino acids.

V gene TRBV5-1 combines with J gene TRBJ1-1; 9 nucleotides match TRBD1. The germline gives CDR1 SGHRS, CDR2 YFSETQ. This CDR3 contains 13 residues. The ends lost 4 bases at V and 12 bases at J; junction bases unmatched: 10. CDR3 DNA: TGCGCCAGCAGCAATGGAGGGACAGGGACAACTTTCTTT. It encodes CASSNGGTGTTFF.

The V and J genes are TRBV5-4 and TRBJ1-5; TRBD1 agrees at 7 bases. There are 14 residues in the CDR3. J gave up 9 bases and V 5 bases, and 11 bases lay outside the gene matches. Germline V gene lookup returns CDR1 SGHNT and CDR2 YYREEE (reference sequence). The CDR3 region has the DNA TGTGCCAGCAGTAACAAACGTTCAGGGGGGCCCCAGCATTTT. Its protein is CASSNKRSGGPQHF.

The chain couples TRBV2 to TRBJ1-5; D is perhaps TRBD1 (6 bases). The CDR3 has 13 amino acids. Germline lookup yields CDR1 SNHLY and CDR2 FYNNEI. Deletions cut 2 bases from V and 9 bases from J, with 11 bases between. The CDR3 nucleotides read TGTGCCAGCAGTGAATTCAGGGGCCGGCCCCAGCATTTT. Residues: CASSEFRGRPQHF. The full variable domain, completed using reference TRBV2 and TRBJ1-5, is EPEVTQTPSHQVTQMGQEVILRCVPISNHLYFYWYRQILGQKVEFLVSFYNNEISEKSEIFDDQFSVERPDGSNFTLKIRSTKLEDSAMYFCASSEFRGRPQHFGDGTRLSIL.

The CDR3 protein is CASSLDVNYGYTF. CDR3 nucleotides: TGTGCCAGCAGCTTGGACGTAAACTATGGCTACACCTTC. The V gene is TRBV11-2, the J gene TRBJ1-2; D is uncertain. Germline V gene data show CDR1 as SGHAT and CDR2 as FQNNGV. V lost 3 bases and J lost 2, with 7 bases in between. The CDR3 runs to 13 residues.

CDR3 in amino acids: CASSLVPGVRYF. The CDR3 region has the DNA TGTGCCAGCAGCTTAGTCCCCGGTGTTAGGTACTTC. This rearrangement joins TRBV7-2 to TRBJ2-5; D unresolved. This CDR3 has 12 residues. Germline loops: CDR1 SGHTA, CDR2 FQGNSA. V was clipped by 1 base and J by 13 bases, with 13 bases between them.

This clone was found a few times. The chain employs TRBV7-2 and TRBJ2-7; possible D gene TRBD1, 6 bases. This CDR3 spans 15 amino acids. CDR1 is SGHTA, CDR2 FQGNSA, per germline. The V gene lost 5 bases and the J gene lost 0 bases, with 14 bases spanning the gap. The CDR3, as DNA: TGTGCCAGCAGCCCACAGGGCGCCCTCTCCTACGAGCAGTACTTC. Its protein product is CASSPQGALSYEQYF.